Shown below are 10 T cell receptor beta chains from a single sample sequenced in a study of blood T cell repertoires in COVID-19. The protocol was immunoSEQ multiplex PCR, while the TCRdb copy is restricted to in-frame clones and leaves out a portion. Of tens of thousands of clones detected, roughly 87% appear once; the ten largest clones hold less than 3.5%. Material for sequencing was peripheral blood. Source of these receptors: a woman aged 45-65 years with active or convalescent COVID-19.

This chain joins TRBV5-6 and TRBJ1-2; D may be TRBD1 (5 bases). CDR3 length: 11 residues. Trimming stripped 3 bases from V and 8 bases from J, with 8 bases between. Germline V gene sequence: CDR1 SGHDT, CDR2 YYEEEE. The CDR3 DNA reads TGTGCCAGCAGCTACACAGGAGGCTACACCTTC. Translated, it gives CASSYTGGYTF.

This chain connects TRBV7-6 to TRBJ2-2; D perhaps matches TRBD2 (6 bases). The CDR3 extends over 17 amino acids. CDR1 is SGHVS and CDR2 is FNYEAQ in the germline V gene. V was shortened by 0 bases and J by 0 bases, with 11 bases between the two germline ends. This chain's CDR3 is CASSLALAGPNTGELFF. The CDR3 bases are TGTGCCAGCAGCTTAGCGCTTGCGGGGCCGAACACCGGGGAGCTGTTTTTT.

V usage is TRBV7-3 and J usage is TRBJ1-1; 7 nucleotides align to TRBD1. The CDR3 runs 13 residues. Germline CDR1 SGHTA, CDR2 FQGTGA. V trimming: 5 bases; J trimming: 10 bases; junction bases outside the gene matches: 10. CDR3 in DNA: TGTGCCAGCAGCGCCAGCACAGGGGAAGGAGCTTTCTTT. Translated, it gives CASSASTGEGAFF. The full variable domain, its missing parts supplied by reference TRBV7-3 and TRBJ1-1, is GAGVSQTPSNKVTEKGKYVELRCDPISGHTALYWYRQSLGQGPEFLIYFQGTGAADDSGLPNDRFFAVRPEGSVSTLKIQRTERGDSAVYLCASSASTGEGAFFGQGTRLTVV.

The gene calls are TRBV7-3 and TRBJ1-2, with 8 bases lining up with TRBD1. This CDR3 spans 13 amino acids. V gave up 5 bases and J gave up 8 bases; unmatched junction bases: 7. Looked up from germline, CDR1 is SGHTA and CDR2 is FQGTGA. CDR3: CASSVTGGKGYTF. The CDR3 DNA sequence: TGTGCCAGCAGCGTCACAGGGGGAAAGGGCTACACCTTC.

This clone showed up just a few times. The CDR3 reads CASSYWDRRGGYTF. The CDR3 coding sequence is TGTGCCAGCAGTTACTGGGACAGGAGGGGTGGCTACACCTTC. The chain links TRBV6-5 to TRBJ1-2; 8 bases fit TRBD1. Germline values: CDR1 MNHEY, CDR2 SVGAGI. The CDR3 totals 14 residues. V lost 1 base and J lost 7; bases outside the gene matches: 5.

This chain connects TRBV7-2 to TRBJ2-5; 8 bases match TRBD2. Germline values: CDR1 SGHTA, CDR2 FQGNSA. The junction had 7 bases not matched to a gene; V was cut back by 8 bases and J by 5 bases. The CDR3 extends over 13 amino acids. The CDR3 is CASGGGLGETQYF. CDR3 DNA sequence: TGTGCCAGCGGGGGGGGACTAGGGGAGACCCAGTACTTC.

V and J are TRBV7-2 and TRBJ2-5; 8 bases fit TRBD2. With 5 bases clipped from V and 4 bases from J, the junction kept 9 bases outside the gene matches. The CDR3 is made up of 15 amino acids. The germline gives CDR1 SGHTA, CDR2 FQGNSA. CDR3 in amino acids: CASSRSGRGAETQYF. CDR3 nucleotides: TGTGCCAGCAGCCGTAGTGGGCGGGGGGCAGAGACCCAGTACTTC. Complete variable domain (other parts from reference TRBV7-2 and TRBJ2-5): GAGVSQSPSNKVTEKGKDVELRCDPISGHTALYWYRQSLGQGLEFLIYFQGNSAPDKSGLPSDRFSAERTGGSVSTLTIQRTQQEDSAVYLCASSRSGRGAETQYFGPGTRLLVL.

The chain has TRBV9 and TRBJ2-3, with 7 bases fitting TRBD2. The trim removed 4 bases at V and 0 bases at J, leaving 5 bases unmatched. CDR1 SGDLS and CDR2 YYNGEE come from the germline V gene. This CDR3 region has 15 residues. The CDR3 DNA reads TGTGCCAGCAGCCCCCGGCGGGGGAGCACAGATACGCAGTATTTT. Residues: CASSPRRGSTDTQYF.

J is TRBJ1-2 and V is TRBV13; a weak D match, TRBD1 (6 bases). Trimming removed 2 bases at V and 8 bases at J, with 18 bases between. The CDR3 extends over 15 amino acids. The germline V gene encodes CDR1 PRHDT and CDR2 FYEKMQ (reference sequence). The CDR3 DNA is TGTGCCAGCAGCTTACCCGGACAGCGGTATGAGGGCTACACCTTC. Protein: CASSLPGQRYEGYTF.

The V and J genes are TRBV28 and TRBJ1-4, with TRBD1 identical over 9 bases. The trim removed 3 bases at V and 7 bases at J, leaving 9 bases unmatched. From germline, CDR1 is MDHEN and CDR2 SYDVKM. This CDR3 spans 16 amino acids. This CDR3 reads CASSLYTGGWGEKLFF. The DNA of the CDR3 is TGTGCCAGCAGTTTGTACACAGGGGGCTGGGGTGAAAAACTGTTTTTT.